Sequencing of this TCR beta chain was carried out in a study of blood T cells in healthy people across ages. Study-wide points: With age, beta diversity per million T cells declined roughly linearly, significantly by 40.

Only a few counts were recorded for this clonotype. What it binds is unknown. Together with a sample-barcoded 5' primer, a J-beta primer mix was included in a second PCR lasting about 6 to 11 cycles. Individual samples furnished no less than 2.5 million CDR3-containing paired-end reads apiece. TCRdb reprocessed the 5' RACE reads with MiXCR, giving one entry per CDR3 protein. The sample has roughly 1,000,000 distinct CDR3 sequences, roughly a quarter seen once; the top ten hold less than 0.75%. Looked up from germline, CDR1 is KGHSH and CDR2 is LQKENI. The CDR3 is made up of 13 amino acids. V was pared by 3 bases and J by 4 bases, with 8 bases between. The same sample was also used in a study of T cells of mothers and their children.

The sequenced sample consisted of blood. The chain employs TRBV18 and TRBJ2-3, with D unresolved. The TCR originated in a girl aged 2-15 years in good health. CDR3 loop: CASSPGLADTQYF. The CDR3 coding sequence is TGTGCCAGCTCACCCGGGCTAGCAGATACGCAGTATTTT.